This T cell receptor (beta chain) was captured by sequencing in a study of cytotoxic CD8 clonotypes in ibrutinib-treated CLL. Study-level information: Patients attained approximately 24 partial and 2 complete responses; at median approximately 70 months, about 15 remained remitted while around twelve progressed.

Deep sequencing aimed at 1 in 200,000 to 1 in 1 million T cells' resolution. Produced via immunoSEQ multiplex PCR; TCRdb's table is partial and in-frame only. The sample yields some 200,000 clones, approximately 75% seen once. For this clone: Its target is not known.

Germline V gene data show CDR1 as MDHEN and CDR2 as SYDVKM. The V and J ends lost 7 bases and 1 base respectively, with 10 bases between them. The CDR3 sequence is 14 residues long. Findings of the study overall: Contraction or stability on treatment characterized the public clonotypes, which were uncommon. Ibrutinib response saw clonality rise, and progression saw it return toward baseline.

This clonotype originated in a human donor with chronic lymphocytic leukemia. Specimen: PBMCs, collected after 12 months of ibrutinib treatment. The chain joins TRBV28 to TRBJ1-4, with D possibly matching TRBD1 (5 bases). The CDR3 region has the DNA TGTGCCAGCAAGATTGGGGGAACTAATGAAAAACTGTTTTTT. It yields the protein CASKIGGTNEKLFF.